This TCR beta chain is from a study of blood T cell repertoires in COVID-19. At the level of the study: Samples representing acute and convalescent COVID-19 were sourced from the United States, Italy and Spain. PBMCs, B-cell-depleted T cells, or T cells were the source of the cDNA or gDNA that made up the material.

Adults between roughly 18 and 95 years of age took part from fewer than 30 US areas. In assigning cohorts, the study relied on participant-reported clinical history. Sequenced by immunoSEQ multiplex PCR; TCRdb stores in-frame clones only, minus some. The sample lists under 200,000 clones, 81% occurring once. The V end was cut by 8 bases, the J end by 9 bases, with 23 bases between. CDR3 size: 15 residues. Germline CDR1 WSHSY, CDR2 SAAADI. Sequences were obtained from PBMCs or T cells enriched from blood (not recorded which). This rearrangement joins TRBV10-2 to TRBJ2-1; possible D gene TRBD2, 7 bases. This sequence was found in a woman aged 40 to 50 with acute COVID-19. CDR3 sequence reads: CASRRGAGDTIEQFF. Here the CDR3 DNA reads TGCGCCAGCCGAAGGGGGGCGGGGGATACAATTGAGCAGTTCTTC.